This T cell receptor beta chain was retrieved from a study of regulatory T cells in long-lasting Graves disease. Study details: The term persistent Graves' disease signified upward of 5 years on antithyroid drugs with positive TSH receptor antibodies.

The germline V gene has CDR1 SGHRS and CDR2 YFSETQ. The CDR3 spans 14 residues. After removal of 3 bases from V and 6 bases from J, the junction contained 6 bases not matched to a gene. The TCR beta library used iRepertoire HTBI primers with Arm-PCR amplification of CDR3. TCRdb re-derived calls from the multiplex PCR reads in MiXCR, one entry per CDR3 protein. The top ten clones hold 7% to 9% of a sample with 400,000 to 600,000 distinct CDR3 sequences, 20% to 25% of them seen once. This clonotype has just one count. Antigen unknown. Study observations and caveats: Newly diagnosed disease favored TRBV20-1 and TRBJ2-1 over persistent disease. Patients with persistent Graves' had lower TCR diversity than newly diagnosed patients.

The time point denotes: persistent/refractory GD, antithyroid drugs over 5 years with positive TRAb. The TCR library used RNA extracted from PBMCs. Patients came from an endocrinology department in Xi'an, China. The chain joins TRBV5-1 to TRBJ1-1, with 9 bases lining up with TRBD1. This specimen was peripheral blood mononuclear cells (PBMCs), taken when the disease was refractory, from a patient treated with antithyroid drugs. This TCR came from a female donor with Graves disease. CDR3 nucleotide sequence: TGCGCCAGCAGCTGGGGGGACAGGGCCGCTGAAGCTTTCTTT. Residues: CASSWGDRAAEAFF.